The sequence of this TCR beta chain was determined in a study of blood T cell repertoires in COVID-19. This CDR3 has 14 amino acids. Germline V gene data show CDR1 as SGHAT and CDR2 as FQNNGV. Turning to this clone: The germline gene is not matched at one end of the junction; a read error may be the cause.

Per the authors' pipeline: Amplifying reference gene primers gave estimates of nucleated cell counts. The assay was immunoSEQ multiplex PCR, and TCRdb's table has in-frame clones only and misses some. V, J and clone size are those of that table, while D and trimming were read from the DNA. The sample holds approximately 17,000 clones; around 90% are singletons and the top ten take about 49%. Specimen: peripheral blood. The gene calls are TRBV11-2 and TRBJ1-4; D unclear. This TCR was sampled from a human donor in a cohort sampled during active COVID-19. CDR3 nucleotide sequence: TGTGCCAGCACCCGCAGCGGTCCTAAGGAAAAACTGTTTTTT. Its translation: CASTRSGPKEKLFF.